This TCR beta chain is from a study of shared clonotypes between healthy human individuals. Study-level background: With ages of 18 to 49, the donors were two women and a few men. Findings and caveats of the study: Sampling was confined to blood; repertoires within tissues likely differ. Memory subsets generally showed smaller estimated richness than naive subsets did. In contrast to clonotypes shared by all four donors, non-shared clonotypes had lower generation probabilities.

Produced via immunoSEQ multiplex PCR; TCRdb's table is partial and in-frame only. The profile shows 2 million to 2.5 million clones, approximately 96% of them singletons. The CDR3 has 15 residues. Per the germline V gene, CDR1 is WSHSY and CDR2 is SAAADI. The V end was cut by 5 bases, the J end by 0 bases, with 14 bases between. A word on this clone: Its antigen is not identified.

V is TRBV10-2 and J is TRBJ2-7, with D tentatively TRBD1 (5 bases). Sample: naive CD4+ T cells sorted from blood. Subset specified: CD45RA+ positively selected. This sequence was found in a young man in good health. CDR3 coding DNA: TGCGCCAGCAGTCCCCCGGACAAGAGCTCCTACGAGCAGTACTTC. Encoded protein: CASSPPDKSSYEQYF.